This T cell receptor beta chain is drawn from a study of a mutant IDH1 vaccine in newly diagnosed glioma (dated by TCRdb to about 2021). Study-level background: Vaccination started 4-6 weeks after radiotherapy alone, or was given together with temozolomide cycles in the groups whose treatment included chemotherapy. The 30 to 40 treated patients were about 60% male and roughly 40% female, with a mean age of 40.4 years. Prior to enrollment, standard therapy consisting of radiotherapy alone, temozolomide alone, or radiochemotherapy with temozolomide had been administered to patients, with the combination being received by most patients. For exploratory analyses, fewer than 30 treated patients had longitudinal TCRB deep sequencing done wherever samples were available. Visit V12 was the week-35 safety follow-up and visit V13 was the week-47 end of study. Peripheral blood was drawn at six visits: V03 (baseline), V05, V07, V10, V12 and V13.

Library preparation employed the immunoSEQ multiplex PCR assay. The hsTCRB Kit was used according to the manufacturer's protocol to amplify rearranged TCR beta chain sequences. An Illumina MiSeq was used to sequence the TCRB libraries. The original pipeline was this. The proprietary platform of the kit vendor was used for demultiplexing, trimming and gene mapping. Not all clones reach the TCRdb copy of this immuneACCESS table, which keeps in-frame sequences only. Checked studies attribute under half of the gap to unresolved V genes and leave the rest unexplained. Clonal size and the V and J genes are those of that table, whereas D and trimming came from the DNA. This sample comprises roughly 64,000 clones, 60% to 75% of them detected only once. The ten top clones hold 4.5% to 5% of the sample. Its CDR3 holds 12 amino acids, cysteine through phenylalanine. The only DNA kept is the CDR3, 36 bases in frame from the first base. According to the germline V gene, CDR1 reads MNHNS and CDR2 reads SASEGT. V lost 0 bases and J lost 7 bases; the stretch between them is 3 bases long.

Overall study outcomes, separate from this receptor: Immune responses induced by the vaccine were seen in around 93% of patients across multiple MHC alleles. Selection of PBMC samples for TCRB deep sequencing was based on availability. The authors noted that analyses of patient blood samples could not be reproduced because of sample limitations. No apparent relationship was observed between pseudoprogression and alterations in the top peripheral T cell clonotypes detected by TCRB sequencing.

The meaning of the sample's time point label: week 35, safety follow-up. Each vaccine dose, consisting of 300 ug of a 20-mer mutant IDH1 peptide in Montanide, was administered subcutaneously with topical imiquimod. Patients were given eight vaccinations, in weeks 1, 3, 5, 7, 11, 15, 19 and 23, which matched visits V03 through V10. Donors had newly diagnosed WHO grade 3 or 4 IDH1-mutant astrocytomas with loss of nuclear ATRX. The samples were drawn from NOA16, a multicentre, single-arm, open-label phase I trial in Germany that tested a mutant IDH1 peptide vaccine in humans for the first time. Genomic DNA for TCRB sequencing was extracted from EDTA blood using the DNeasy Blood and Tissue Kit. This clone occurred a few times. The antigen it binds to is not known. Base-call qualities are not available, and no considerably larger clone is one nucleotide away.

The V gene is TRBV6-1 and the J gene is TRBJ1-4; the D gene lacks a confident call. The sequence derives from a man between 45 and 60 years old with glioma. Sequencing was performed on PBMCs, taken from a glioma patient whose treatment included an IDH1 peptide vaccine. The sequence in DNA is TGTGCCAGCAGTGAAGCGGGTGAAAAACTGTTTTTT. Translated, it reads CASSEAGEKLFF.